This TCR beta chain was recovered during a study of response to subunit inactivated influenza vaccine (dated 2018 in TCRdb). With regard to the full study: Deep quantitative T cell receptor repertoire profiling was used in the study to track responses to a trivalent subunit inactivated influenza vaccine. The paper as a whole reports these results and caveats: The authors suggested that each seasonal influenza vaccination may recruit only a limited number of new T cells.

The method behind the library was RT-PCR. The run used an Illumina HiSeq 2500. The raw public reads went through TCRdb reprocessing: fastp at Q25, MiXCR clone calling, in-frame beta chains kept. Rows with one shared CDR3 protein collapse into an entry with the most common genes and DNA. For this sample the table gives about 800,000 distinct CDR3 sequences, of which less than 25% were detected only once. The ten biggest clones cover roughly a tenth of the sample. In the germline V gene, CDR1 corresponds to KGHSH and CDR2 to LQKENI. V has 4 bases trimmed and J has 1 base trimmed; junction bases matching no gene number 5. Measured from the cysteine to the phenylalanine, the CDR3 is 16 residues long. Only the CDR3 region is kept as DNA, spanning 48 bases read in frame from base 1. The sample holds one count of this clonotype. Its binding antigen is unknown. Base-call qualities are not available, and no considerably larger clone is one nucleotide away. One read alone makes for weak evidence.

The sequence was collected from a man aged 45-65 years who received an inactivated influenza vaccine. Donor details come from another sample of the same person, matched by shared clones. The chain links TRBV18 with TRBJ2-1; the junction holds 9 bases that match TRBD1. Sequencing was performed on PBMCs from blood, taken about 5 days after vaccination. The CDR3 region reads CASSRDRAGSYNEQFF. The DNA reads TGTGCCAGCTCACGGGACAGGGCTGGTTCCTACAATGAGCAGTTCTTC.